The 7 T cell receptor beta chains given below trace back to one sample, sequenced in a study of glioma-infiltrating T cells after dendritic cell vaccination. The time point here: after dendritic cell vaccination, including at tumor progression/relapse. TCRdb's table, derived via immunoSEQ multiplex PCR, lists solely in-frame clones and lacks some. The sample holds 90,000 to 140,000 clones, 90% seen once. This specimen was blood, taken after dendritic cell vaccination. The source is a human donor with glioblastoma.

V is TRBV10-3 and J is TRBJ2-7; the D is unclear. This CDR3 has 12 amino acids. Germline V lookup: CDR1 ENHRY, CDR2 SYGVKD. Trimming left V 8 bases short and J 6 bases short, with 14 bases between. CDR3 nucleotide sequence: TGTGCCATCGGTCTAGATCGTCGCGAGCAGTACTTC. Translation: CAIGLDRREQYF.

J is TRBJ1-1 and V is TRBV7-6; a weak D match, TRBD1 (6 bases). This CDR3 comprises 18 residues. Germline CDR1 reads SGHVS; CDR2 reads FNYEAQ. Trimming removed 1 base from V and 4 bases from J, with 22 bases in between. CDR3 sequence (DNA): TGTGCCAGCAGCTTAGGACAGGCCTTCTTTATCGGGGCCACTGAAGCTTTCTTT. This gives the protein CASSLGQAFFIGATEAFF. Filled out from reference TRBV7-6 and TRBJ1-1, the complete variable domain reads GAGVSQSPRYKVTKRGQDVALRCDPISGHVSLYWYRQALGQGPEFLTYFNYEAQQDKSGLPNDRFSAERPEGSISTLTIQRTEQRDSAMYRCASSLGQAFFIGATEAFFGQGTRLTVV.

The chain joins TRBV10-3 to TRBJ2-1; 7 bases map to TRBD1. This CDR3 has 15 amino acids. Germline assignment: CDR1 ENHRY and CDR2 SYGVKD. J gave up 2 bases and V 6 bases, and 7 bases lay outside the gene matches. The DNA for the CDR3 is TGTGCCATCAGGACCGGGACAGCTACCTACAATGAGCAGTTCTTC. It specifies CAIRTGTATYNEQFF.

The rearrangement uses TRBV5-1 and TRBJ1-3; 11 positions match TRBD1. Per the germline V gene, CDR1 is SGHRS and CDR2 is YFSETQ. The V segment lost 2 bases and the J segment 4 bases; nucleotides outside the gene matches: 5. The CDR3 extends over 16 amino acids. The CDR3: CASSFGQGAKGNTIYF. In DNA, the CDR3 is TGCGCCAGCAGCTTCGGACAGGGGGCAAAAGGAAACACCATATATTTT.

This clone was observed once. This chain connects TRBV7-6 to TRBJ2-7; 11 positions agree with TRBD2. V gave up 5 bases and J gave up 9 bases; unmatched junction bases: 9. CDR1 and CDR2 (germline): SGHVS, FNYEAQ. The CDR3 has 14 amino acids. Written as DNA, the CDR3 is TGTGCCAGCAGCCCGTCTAGCGGGGGGAGCCGGCAGTACTTC. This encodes CASSPSSGGSRQYF.

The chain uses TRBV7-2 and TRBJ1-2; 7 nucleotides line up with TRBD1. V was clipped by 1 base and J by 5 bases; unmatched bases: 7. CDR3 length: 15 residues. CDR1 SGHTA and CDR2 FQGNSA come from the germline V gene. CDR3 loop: CASSLGHNRGYGYTF. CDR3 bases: TGTGCCAGCAGCTTAGGGCATAACAGGGGATATGGCTACACCTTC. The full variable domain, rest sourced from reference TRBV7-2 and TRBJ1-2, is GAGVSQSPSNKVTEKGKDVELRCDPISGHTALYWYRQSLGQGLEFLIYFQGNSAPDKSGLPSDRFSAERTGGSVSTLTIQRTQQEDSAVYLCASSLGHNRGYGYTFGSGTRLTVV.

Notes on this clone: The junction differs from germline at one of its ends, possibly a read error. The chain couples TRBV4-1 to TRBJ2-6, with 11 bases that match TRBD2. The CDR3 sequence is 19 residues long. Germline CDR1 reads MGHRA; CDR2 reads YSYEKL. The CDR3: CASSRITSGGFSGANVLTF. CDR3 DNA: TGCGCCAGCAGCCGCATTACTAGCGGGGGTTTCTCTGGTGCCAACGTCCTGACTTTC.